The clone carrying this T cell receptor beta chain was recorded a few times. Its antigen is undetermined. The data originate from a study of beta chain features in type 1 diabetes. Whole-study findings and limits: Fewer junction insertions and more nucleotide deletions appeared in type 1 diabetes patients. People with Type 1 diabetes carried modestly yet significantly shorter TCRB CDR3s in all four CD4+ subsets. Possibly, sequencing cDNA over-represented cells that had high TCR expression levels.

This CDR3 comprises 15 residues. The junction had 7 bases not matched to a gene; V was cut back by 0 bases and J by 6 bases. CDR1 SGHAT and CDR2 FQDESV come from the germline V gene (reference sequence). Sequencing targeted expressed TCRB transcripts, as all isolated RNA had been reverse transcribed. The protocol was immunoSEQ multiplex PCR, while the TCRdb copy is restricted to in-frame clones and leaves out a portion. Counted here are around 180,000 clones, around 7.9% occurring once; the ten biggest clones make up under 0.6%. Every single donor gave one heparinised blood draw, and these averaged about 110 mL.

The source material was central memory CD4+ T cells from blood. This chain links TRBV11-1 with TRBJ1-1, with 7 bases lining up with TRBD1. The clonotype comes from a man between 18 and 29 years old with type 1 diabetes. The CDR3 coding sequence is TGTGCCAGCAGCTTAGCGGGGACAGTGTGGGCTGAAGCTTTCTTT. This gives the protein CASSLAGTVWAEAFF.